This T cell receptor (beta chain) was identified during a study of OX40 agonist ivuxolimab in advanced cancers. In the study overall: Earlier treatment with anti-PD-1, anti-PD-L1 or anti-CTLA-4 was permitted, and 30% to 40% had received some. Broader study findings: The study did not work out the antigen specificity of the expanded peripheral T cells. Clonal expansion was among the lowest in partial responders at 0.1-3.0 mg/kg, especially CD8+.

This clone was counted between two and nine times. What it recognizes is unknown. Systemic immunosuppression or autoimmune disease history was grounds to exclude patients. Sequencing used immunoSEQ multiplex PCR; TCRdb keeps in-frame clones, though not all of them. The table shows 75,000 to 90,000 clones, with around 90% occurring only once. Per the germline V gene, CDR1 is SGHAT and CDR2 is FQNNGV. The CDR3 is 15 amino acids. Losses at the gene ends were 1 base for V and 6 bases for J; bases not matched to a gene: 4. The V and J genes are TRBV11-2 and TRBJ2-3; 10 bases are a match to TRBD2. The material was CD4+ or CD8+ T cells sorted from blood, obtained in a trial of the OX40 agonist ivuxolimab. This clonotype was obtained from an adult with an advanced solid tumor such as melanoma, head and neck, liver or kidney cancer. The CDR3 DNA reads as TGTGCCAGCAGCTTAGTACTAGCGGGGACCGATACGCAGTATTTT. Translation gives CASSLVLAGTDTQYF.